A selection of T cell receptor beta chains follows, all from one sample in a study of T cells in Graves' hyperthyroidism and ophthalmopathy. TCRdb re-analysed the multiplex PCR reads in MiXCR, keeping a single row per CDR3 protein. The sample consists of more than 300,000 distinct CDR3 sequences, roughly 15% of them appearing once. Specimen: blood. These receptors were collected from a woman aged 25 to 39 with Graves' hyperthyroidism that later progressed to Graves' ophthalmopathy. CDR3s include the opening cysteine and the closing phenylalanine or tryptophan. A D gene is named only where the DNA matches it firmly. Not every row has a clone size; where given, it reads once, few, many or a size class.

d_call	clone_size	v_call	cdr3_length	j_call	cdr3_nt	cdr3_aa
TRBD1	.	TRBV6-1	14	TRBJ1-1	TGTGCCAGCAGCCGAGACAGGGATGAAACTGAAGCTTTCTTT	CASSRDRDETEAFF
TRBD1	few	TRBV29-1	12	TRBJ1-1	TGCAGCGTTCCGGGACAGGGCCCTGAAGCTTTCTTT	CSVPGQGPEAFF
TRBD1	many	TRBV6-1	15	TRBJ1-3	TGTGCCAGCACGAAACAGGGGGCGGCTGGAAACACCATATATTTT	CASTKQGAAGNTIYF
TRBD1	many	TRBV3-1	16	TRBJ1-2	TGTGCCAGCAGCCAAGTCTCGGCAGGGGGTGTCTATGGCTACACCTTC	CASSQVSAGGVYGYTF
TRBD2	many	TRBV12-3/TRBV12-4	18	TRBJ2-7	TGTGCCAGCAGTCGTTTGGAGCGGGGGGTACGAAGCTCCTACGAGCAGTACTTC	CASSRLERGVRSSYEQYF
TRBD1	.	TRBV30	14	TRBJ1-5	TGTGCCTGGAGAGACGGACAGGCCAATCAGCCCCAGCATTTT	CAWRDGQANQPQHF
.	many	TRBV7-8	13	TRBJ1-4	TGTGCCAGCAGCTTAGGCCGGGAAGAAAAACTGTTTTTT	CASSLGREEKLFF
TRBD2	many	TRBV12-3/TRBV12-4	18	TRBJ2-4	TGTGCCAGCAGCCACCGACTAGCGGGAGGGCCTGGCAAAAACATTCAGTACTTC	CASSHRLAGGPGKNIQYF
.	many	TRBV3-1	17	TRBJ2-4	TGTGCCAGCAGCCGTGGGACCGACGTTCGGTACAAAAACATTCAGTACTTC	CASSRGTDVRYKNIQYF
.	few	TRBV15	13	TRBJ1-1	TGTGCCACCAGCAGAGATAACGGAGATGAAGCTTTCTTT	CATSRDNGDEAFF
.	many	TRBV30	14	TRBJ1-6	TGTGCCTGGAGGGTCAGGGGAGCAAGTTCACCCCTCCACTTT	CAWRVRGASSPLHF
.	many	TRBV2	15	TRBJ2-1	TGTGCCAGCAGTGAGGGAGATGGCTCCTACAATGAGCAGTTCTTC	CASSEGDGSYNEQFF
.	many	TRBV27	18	TRBJ2-3	TGTGCCAGCAGCCTCTCGGTGGGGACACCCCCTAGCACAGATACGCAGTATTTT	CASSLSVGTPPSTDTQYF
.	.	TRBV2	12	TRBJ2-1	TGTGCCAGCAGCTCAGAGCTAAGTGAGCAGTTCTTC	CASSSELSEQFF
.	many	TRBV5-1	14	TRBJ2-7	TGCGCCAGCAGCTTCCGGCGGGGTCCCTACGAGCAGTACTTC	CASSFRRGPYEQYF
.	.	TRBV24-1	13	TRBJ2-1	TGTGCCACCAGTGGAAATAGGGACAATGAGCAGTTCTTC	CATSGNRDNEQFF
TRBD2	many	TRBV6-1	14	TRBJ2-1	TGTGCCAGCGCATCGGCGGGAGATGGGTATGAGCAGTTCTTC	CASASAGDGYEQFF
TRBD1	many	TRBV2	19	TRBJ2-6	TGTGCCAGCAGGGCGCCCCCCGGGACAGGGGGCTCTGGGGCCAACGTCCTGACTTTC	CASRAPPGTGGSGANVLTF
.	once	TRBV6-2/TRBV6-3	13	TRBJ2-7	TGTGCCAGCACCAGAGGCGGCGCCTACGAGCAGTACTTC	CASTRGGAYEQYF
TRBD2	few	TRBV25-1	16	TRBJ2-1	TGTGCCAGCAGTGAGACCCTAGCGGGTGAATACAATGAGCAGTTCTTC	CASSETLAGEYNEQFF
.	many	TRBV28	12	TRBJ2-7	TGTGCCAGCAGTAAGGGATACTACGAGCAGTACTTC	CASSKGYYEQYF
.	many	TRBV3-1	15	TRBJ2-3	TGTGCCAGCAGCCCTACGACAGGCCGCACAGATACGCAGTATTTT	CASSPTTGRTDTQYF
TRBD1	.	TRBV7-9	16	TRBJ2-7	TGTGCCAGCAGCTCCACCCGGGACAGGGCTTCTTACGAGCAGTACTTC	CASSSTRDRASYEQYF
TRBD2	.	TRBV5-1	17	TRBJ2-7	TGCGCCAGCAGCCCAAGGACTAGCGGACCCCACGCGGGCGAGCAGTGCTTC	CASSPRTSGPHAGEQCF
.	many	TRBV25-1	14	TRBJ1-2	TGTGCCAGCAGTGGAGACACGACCGGCTATGGCTACACCTTC	CASSGDTTGYGYTF
TRBD2	many	TRBV4-1	15	TRBJ2-1	TGCGCCAGCAGCCTACGGACTAGCGGGGACAATGAGCAGTTCTTC	CASSLRTSGDNEQFF
TRBD2	many	TRBV6-1	12	TRBJ2-7	TGTGCCAGCAGTTCTAGCGGGGGCGAGCAGTACTTC	CASSSSGGEQYF
.	many	TRBV28	15	TRBJ1-4	TGTGCCAGCAGTCGAAGATCAGGGAATTGGGAAAAACTGTTTTTT	CASSRRSGNWEKLFF